Sequencing of this TCR beta chain was carried out in a study of blood T cell repertoires in COVID-19. Study-level background: The cDNA or gDNA used as material had been derived from T cells, B-cell-depleted T cells, or PBMCs.

The CDR3 totals 17 residues. V gave up 0 bases and J gave up 3 bases; unmatched junction bases: 7. The germline V gene has CDR1 SGHRS and CDR2 YFSETQ. Produced via immunoSEQ multiplex PCR; TCRdb's table is partial and in-frame only. Among approximately 65,000 clones, more than 70% were seen once, and the ten largest hold over 4%. The rearrangement joins TRBV5-1 to TRBJ2-2, with 8 bases lining up with TRBD1. This clonotype originated in a man aged 45-65 years with acute or convalescent COVID-19. Sequenced input: peripheral blood. Here the CDR3 reads CASSLEVGRGHTGELFF. Written as DNA, the CDR3 is TGCGCCAGCAGCTTGGAGGTTGGCAGGGGGCACACCGGGGAGCTGTTTTTT.